The 3 T cell receptor beta chains below were found in one sample sequenced in a study of T-cell memory formation after mild COVID-19. TCRdb reprocessed the 5' RACE reads via MiXCR and lists one record per CDR3 protein. Of more than 120,000 distinct CDR3 sequences in the sample, about 6.1% were seen once. The sequencing sample was made of PBMCs or a T cell subset sorted from them (not recorded which). These receptors originate from an adult woman who had mild COVID-19 (a few samples of this study predate the infection). Cell type and time point are not known.

This clonotype has more than one count but fewer than ten. The rearrangement links TRBV9 to TRBJ1-2, with TRBD1 matching over 7 bases. CDR3 length equals 15 residues. In germline, CDR1 is SGDLS, CDR2 YYNGEE. The ends lost 3 bases at V and 2 bases at J; junction bases unmatched: 7. In nucleotides, the CDR3 is TGTGCCAGCAGCGCCGAGATGACAGGGAACTATGGCTACACCTTC. It codes for CASSAEMTGNYGYTF.

The V and J genes are TRBV5-1 and TRBJ2-5; no clear D gene. Germline CDR1 is SGHRS and CDR2 is YFSETQ. This CDR3 comprises 14 residues. Deletions cut 0 bases from V and 5 bases from J, with 11 bases between. The CDR3 loop is CASSLVSSQETQYF. The CDR3 DNA reads TGCGCCAGCAGCTTGGTATCATCCCAGGAGACCCAGTACTTC.

This clonotype came up a few times. The V gene is TRBV27, the J gene TRBJ1-2; D is perhaps TRBD1 (6 bases). CDR1 MNHEY and CDR2 SMNVEV come from the germline V gene (reference sequence). With 3 bases removed from V and 8 bases from J, the gap between germline ends came to 19 bases. The CDR3 sequence is 15 residues long. The CDR3 region is CASSFRGGGGGGYTF. The CDR3 DNA follows: TGTGCCAGCAGTTTCAGAGGGGGAGGGGGTGGAGGCTACACCTTC.